This TCR beta chain was sequenced for a study of blood T cell repertoires in COVID-19. For the study at large: Samples taken during acute and convalescent COVID-19 were collected in the United States, Italy and Spain. The cDNA or gDNA used as material had been derived from T cells, B-cell-depleted T cells, or PBMCs.

The CDR3 length is 16 residues. CDR1 is SGHTA and CDR2 is FQGNSA in the germline V gene. Trimming cost V 1 base and J 4 bases; bases outside gene matches: 8. Original analysis: From reference gene primer amplification, estimates of nucleated cell counts were derived. Sequencing used immunoSEQ multiplex PCR; TCRdb keeps in-frame clones, though not all of them. The V and J calls and clone size come from that table; D and trimming were worked out from the DNA. The data contain about 190,000 clones, roughly 84% of them singletons. Sequenced sample: peripheral blood. V usage is TRBV7-2 and J usage is TRBJ1-2, with 8 bases that match TRBD1. This TCR was recovered from an elderly woman with active or convalescent COVID-19. The CDR3 sequence: CASSLGSWTGSYGYTF. The CDR3 DNA follows: TGTGCCAGCAGCTTAGGCAGCTGGACAGGGTCCTATGGCTACACCTTC.